This T cell receptor (beta chain) was identified in a study of regulatory T cells in long-lasting Graves disease. Findings and limits, study-wide: When disease was persistent, TRBV28, TRBJ1-2 and TRBJ2-5 were the favored segments. Patients whose Graves' disease persisted exhibited lower TCR diversity than those newly diagnosed.

The V gene's germline CDR1 is MDHEN and CDR2 SYDVKM. The CDR3 has 16 residues. V gave up 6 bases and J gave up 2 bases, with 14 bases separating them. Time point noted: persistent/refractory GD, antithyroid drugs over 5 years with positive TRAb. RNA isolated from PBMCs was used to make the TCR library. In Xi'an, China, an endocrinology department was the source of patients. With EDTA tubes as the receptacles, 7 to 9 milliliters of peripheral blood were drawn. Arm-PCR with iRepertoire HTBI primers amplified the CDR3 regions for these TCR beta libraries. TCRdb re-called the multiplex PCR reads with MiXCR, one entry per CDR3 protein. This table has a few hundred thousand distinct CDR3 sequences, 21% appearing once. As to this clonotype: What it binds is unknown.

The chain combines TRBV28 with TRBJ2-6; either TRBD1 or TRBD2 may fit D (6 bases each). The specimen was peripheral blood mononuclear cells (PBMCs), collected when the disease was refractory, from a patient treated with antithyroid drugs. The TCR comes from a female donor with Graves disease. The CDR3 DNA reads as TGTGCCAGCAGAAAAACAGGGAGGACTGGGGCCAACGTCCTGACTTTC. It encodes CASRKTGRTGANVLTF.